This passage covers 3 T cell receptor beta chains from one sample sequenced in a study of graft-versus-host responses after intestinal transplantation. These receptors are not linked to any known antigen. Sequencing used immunoSEQ multiplex PCR; TCRdb keeps in-frame clones, though not all of them. The repertoire has tens of thousands of clones, around 92% of them found once; the top ten carry over 0.08%. This specimen consisted of unstimulated CD4+ T cells sorted from spleen or lymph node cells, obtained before intestinal transplant. These receptors were taken from a human donor who received an intestinal transplant.

The V call is TRBV13, the J call TRBJ2-7; D is perhaps TRBD1 (6 bases). V lost 5 bases and J 6 bases, leaving 23 bases between the germline ends. CDR3 size: 16 residues. The V gene's germline CDR1 is PRHDT and CDR2 FYEKMQ (reference sequence). The CDR3 region has the DNA TGTGCCAGCAGCCCCGGTCACAGGGATCGCATGTTCGAGCAGTACTTC. Translating it yields CASSPGHRDRMFEQYF.

This clone was counted between two and nine times. The chain couples TRBV4-3 to TRBJ1-1; D call uncertain. From germline, CDR1 is LGHNA and CDR2 YSLEER. The CDR3 is made up of 14 amino acids. Trimming removed 0 bases from V and 10 bases from J, with 15 bases in between. The CDR3 here is CASSQDRKVTGAFF. CDR3 DNA: TGCGCCAGCAGCCAAGATCGGAAGGTGACGGGAGCTTTCTTT.

In this sample, this clone turned up a few times. The chain has TRBV6-6 and TRBJ1-1; tentatively, D is TRBD1 (6 bases). Deletions cut 11 bases from V and 0 bases from J, with 10 bases between. This CDR3 region has 12 residues. Germline values: CDR1 MNHNY, CDR2 SVGAGI (reference sequence). The CDR3, as DNA: TGTGCCGGACAGTTTATGAACACTGAAGCTTTCTTT. This gives the protein CAGQFMNTEAFF.